The 28 T cell receptor beta chains below all came from one sample that was sequenced in a study of OX40 agonist ivuxolimab in advanced cancers. The method was immunoSEQ multiplex PCR; TCRdb's version includes in-frame clones alone and lacks a portion of them. The data hold fewer than 200,000 clones, with roughly 94% observed a single time. This specimen was CD4+ or CD8+ T cells sorted from blood, taken in a trial of the OX40 agonist ivuxolimab. All receptors derive from an adult with an advanced solid tumor such as melanoma, head and neck, liver or kidney cancer.

J is TRBJ2-2 and V is TRBV6-5; D unclear. The CDR3 is 15 amino acids. From germline, CDR1 is MNHEY and CDR2 SVGAGI. V gave up 2 bases and J gave up 4 bases, with 11 bases separating them. The CDR3 sequence: CASSYGAMVTGELFF. In DNA, the CDR3 is TGTGCCAGCAGTTACGGTGCAATGGTCACCGGGGAGCTGTTTTTT.

V usage is TRBV9 and J usage is TRBJ1-1; no definite D call. Trimming took 4 bases from V and 4 from J, leaving 14 bases between them. The CDR3 contains 14 residues. Per germline, CDR1 SGDLS and CDR2 YYNGEE. CDR3 DNA sequence: TGTGCCAGCAGCTCTGGTGGGTACGGCACTGAAGCTTTCTTT. Translation gives CASSSGGYGTEAFF.

This clone was detected once. The chain combines TRBV2 with TRBJ1-5, with 7 bases matching TRBD1. This CDR3 region has 14 residues. Germline CDR1 and CDR2: SNHLY and FYNNEI. Trimming cost V 8 bases and J 0 bases; bases outside gene matches: 4. The CDR3 coding sequence is TGTGCCAGCGCCAGGGGGAATAGCAATCAGCCCCAGCATTTT. It translates to CASARGNSNQPQHF.

The chain recombines TRBV5-6 with TRBJ2-7; D might be TRBD1 or TRBD2, each matching 5 bases. Germline lookup yields CDR1 SGHDT and CDR2 YYEEEE. The V end was cut by 2 bases, the J end by 2 bases, with 11 bases between. CDR3 length: 14 residues. CDR3 bases: TGTGCCAGCAGCTTTAGGGACGGCGCCTACGAGCAGTACTTC. Residues: CASSFRDGAYEQYF.

The gene calls are TRBV5-1 and TRBJ1-2; D is unresolved. The V gene's germline CDR1 is SGHRS and CDR2 YFSETQ. V lost 0 bases, J lost 1 base, and 10 bases lay in between. The CDR3 sequence is 15 residues long. CDR3 amino acids: CASSLDPGLNYGYTF. CDR3 in DNA: TGCGCCAGCAGCTTGGACCCCGGGCTTAACTATGGCTACACCTTC.

This chain joins TRBV28 and TRBJ1-1, with 8 bases identical to TRBD1. Germline CDR1 and CDR2: MDHEN and SYDVKM. This CDR3 spans 15 amino acids. V lost 5 bases, J lost 1 base, and 6 bases stayed unmatched. The CDR3 loop is CASSPRTGRNTEAFF. The CDR3 nucleotides are TGTGCCAGCAGTCCCCGGACAGGGCGGAACACTGAAGCTTTCTTT. The complete variable domain, with remaining parts taken from reference TRBV28 and TRBJ1-1, reads DVKVTQSSRYLVKRTGEKVFLECVQDMDHENMFWYRQDPGLGLRLIYFSYDVKMKEKGDIPEGYSVSREKKERFSLILESASTNQTSMYLCASSPRTGRNTEAFFGQGTRLTVV.

CDR3 loop: CASSVGLRSSYEQYF. The CDR3 DNA is TGTGCCAGCAGCGTAGGGCTGAGGAGCTCCTACGAGCAGTACTTC. The chain carries TRBV9 and TRBJ2-7; D gene uncertain. This CDR3 comprises 15 residues. Deletions cut 0 bases from V and 0 bases from J, with 10 bases between. CDR1 is SGDLS, CDR2 YYNGEE, per germline.

The chain's CDR3 is CASSHPGANVLTF. The CDR3 nucleotides read TGTGCCAGCAGCCATCCCGGGGCCAACGTCCTGACTTTC. The V gene is TRBV4-2, the J gene TRBJ2-6; no clear D. V lost 3 bases, J lost 4 bases, and 4 bases lay in between. The CDR3 is 13 residues long. CDR1 and CDR2 (germline): LGHNA, YNFKEQ.

The chain uses TRBV30 and TRBJ2-6; D gene uncertain. The V end lost 4 bases, the J end lost 0 bases, and 4 bases lay between the germline ends. The CDR3 consists of 13 residues. CDR1 GTSNPN and CDR2 SVGIG come from the germline V gene (reference sequence). CDR3 nucleotides: TGTGCCTGGACCCGCTCTGGGGCCAACGTCCTGACTTTC. Protein sequence: CAWTRSGANVLTF.

The chain carries TRBV9 and TRBJ2-3; a weak D match, TRBD2 (6 bases). The germline V gene has CDR1 SGDLS and CDR2 YYNGEE. The CDR3 extends over 12 amino acids. Trimming stripped 3 bases from V and 5 bases from J, with 7 bases between. CDR3 DNA sequence: TGTGCCAGCAGCGCGGAGGGAGATACGCAGTATTTT. The encoded protein is CASSAEGDTQYF.

This clone was picked up one time. The chain joins TRBV28 to TRBJ2-7; 7 nucleotides match TRBD1. CDR3 length equals 15 residues. Trimming took 7 bases from V and 3 from J; bases not matched to a gene: 12. CDR1 is MDHEN, CDR2 SYDVKM, per germline. The CDR3 sequence is CASTQSGTVVYEQYF. The CDR3, as DNA: TGTGCCAGCACCCAATCCGGGACAGTGGTCTACGAGCAGTACTTC.

The chain uses TRBV27 and TRBJ1-5; 10 nucleotides line up with TRBD1. CDR1 is MNHEY, CDR2 SMNVEV, per germline (reference sequence). Trimming took 0 bases from V and 6 from J; bases not matched to a gene: 8. The CDR3 length is 17 residues. CDR3 residues: CASSLSWDRGPRQPQHF. In DNA form, the CDR3 reads TGTGCCAGCAGTTTATCGTGGGACAGGGGCCCCCGTCAGCCCCAGCATTTT.

The chain uses TRBV6-6 and TRBJ1-6, with D perhaps TRBD1 (6 bases). The CDR3 has 15 amino acids. Trimming left V 3 bases short and J 5 bases short, with 11 bases between. The germline V gene has CDR1 MNHNY and CDR2 SVGAGI (reference sequence). CDR3 in amino acids: CASSYRPGDNSPLHF. As DNA, the CDR3 is TGTGCCAGCAGTTATCGACCAGGGGATAATTCACCCCTCCACTTT.

The V and J genes are TRBV14 and TRBJ2-7; D possibly matches TRBD1 or TRBD2 (5 bases each). This CDR3 has 15 amino acids. The V end was cut by 5 bases, the J end by 1 base, with 15 bases between. CDR1 is SGHDN, CDR2 FVKESK, per germline. DNA for the CDR3: TGTGCCAGCAGCACCCTTATCGGGGCTTCCTACGAGCAGTACTTC. This encodes CASSTLIGASYEQYF.

This clone was observed once. V is TRBV5-6 and J is TRBJ2-1; 10 nucleotides align to TRBD2. The CDR3 runs 16 residues. The germline gives CDR1 SGHDT, CDR2 YYEEEE. The V gene end was trimmed by 2 bases and the J gene end by 3 bases; junction bases not matched to a gene: 5. As DNA, the CDR3 is TGTGCCAGCAGCTTTTATCGGACTAGCGGCTACAATGAGCAGTTCTTC. Amino acid sequence: CASSFYRTSGYNEQFF.

The V gene is TRBV18, the J gene TRBJ1-5, with TRBD1 as a possible D gene (5 bases). CDR3 length: 13 amino acids. The V and J ends lost 6 bases and 3 bases respectively, with 9 bases between them. Germline lookup yields CDR1 KGHSH and CDR2 LQKENI. CDR3 region: CASSPGVNQPQHF. The DNA of the CDR3 is TGTGCCAGCTCGCCGGGGGTCAATCAGCCCCAGCATTTT.

This chain connects TRBV5-1 to TRBJ2-2, with D unresolved. Deletions cut 1 base from V and 3 bases from J, with 13 bases between. Germline CDR1 SGHRS, CDR2 YFSETQ. The CDR3 has 16 amino acids. CDR3 DNA sequence: TGCGCCAGCAGCTTGTTTGGCCCACGGGACACCGGGGAGCTGTTTTTT. It specifies CASSLFGPRDTGELFF.

The genes are TRBV5-6 and TRBJ2-7, with unresolved D. Germline V lookup: CDR1 SGHDT, CDR2 YYEEEE. The CDR3 consists of 14 residues. Trimming removed 1 base at V and 2 bases at J, with 10 bases between. As DNA, the CDR3 is TGTGCCAGCAGCTTGTCGGCAGCTACCTACGAGCAGTACTTC. Encoded protein: CASSLSAATYEQYF. The full variable domain, completed using reference TRBV5-6 and TRBJ2-7, is DAGVTQSPTHLIKTRGQQVTLRCSPKSGHDTVSWYQQALGQGPQFIFQYYEEEERQRGNFPDRFSGHQFPNYSSELNVNALLLGDSALYLCASSLSAATYEQYFGPGTRLTVT.

The genes are TRBV18 and TRBJ1-2, with 7 nucleotides matching TRBD1. J lost 8 bases, V lost 6 bases, and 15 bases had no gene match. CDR1 and CDR2 (germline): KGHSH, LQKENI. The CDR3 has 15 amino acids. The CDR3, as DNA: TGTGCCAGCTCCCCCGGACAGGAGCTGCTTCTAGGCTACACCTTC. It is translated as CASSPGQELLLGYTF.

The chain employs TRBV5-4 and TRBJ2-7, with 10 nucleotides matching TRBD1. Germline loops: CDR1 SGHNT, CDR2 YYREEE (reference sequence). This CDR3 has 15 residues. V shed 3 bases, J shed 4 bases, and the junction held 7 bases outside the gene matches. The chain's CDR3 is CASSWDRGAGYEQYF. Written as DNA, the CDR3 is TGTGCCAGCAGCTGGGACAGGGGCGCTGGGTACGAGCAGTACTTC.

The chain joins TRBV28 to TRBJ2-5; perhaps TRBD1 as D (6 bases). Trimming stripped 7 bases from V and 2 bases from J, with 20 bases between. CDR1 is MDHEN and CDR2 is SYDVKM in the germline V gene. This CDR3 spans 16 amino acids. Here the CDR3 DNA reads TGTGCCAGCAATGTTCGGACAGCTCTCCTTCAAGAGACCCAGTACTTC. This translates into CASNVRTALLQETQYF.

The chain links TRBV5-1 to TRBJ2-3; D might be TRBD2 (5 bases). The germline gives CDR1 SGHRS, CDR2 YFSETQ. V was cut by 4 bases and J by 0 bases, with 15 bases left in between. The CDR3 consists of 16 residues. CDR3 region: CASSPPGGPSTDTQYF. Here the CDR3 DNA reads TGCGCCAGCAGCCCACCAGGAGGACCTAGCACAGATACGCAGTATTTT.

The chain recombines TRBV5-4 with TRBJ1-1; the D gene is possibly TRBD1 (6 bases). The ends were cut back, 4 bases at V and 3 bases at J, with 16 bases in the middle. The CDR3 sequence is 15 residues long. CDR1 is SGHNT and CDR2 is YYREEE in the germline V gene (reference sequence). CDR3 nucleotides: TGTGCCAGCAGCAGTTCTCAGGGGTACTACACTGAAGCTTTCTTT. It specifies CASSSSQGYYTEAFF.

This chain uses TRBV2 with TRBJ1-1, with D unresolved. CDR1 and CDR2 from the germline V gene are SNHLY and FYNNEI. The CDR3 runs 14 residues. V was shortened by 2 bases and J by 5 bases, with 12 bases between the two germline ends. This CDR3 is CASSESRWRTEAFF. The CDR3 region has the DNA TGTGCCAGCAGTGAAAGCAGGTGGCGGACTGAAGCTTTCTTT. Looking up the rest from reference TRBV2 and TRBJ1-1 gives the full variable domain: EPEVTQTPSHQVTQMGQEVILRCVPISNHLYFYWYRQILGQKVEFLVSFYNNEISEKSEIFDDQFSVERPDGSNFTLKIRSTKLEDSAMYFCASSESRWRTEAFFGQGTRLTVV.

The V and J genes are TRBV7-2 and TRBJ1-2, with D possibly matching TRBD1 (5 bases). CDR1 and CDR2 from the germline V gene are SGHTA and FQGNSA. CDR3 length: 13 residues. V lost 3 bases to trimming and J lost 3 bases, with 8 bases between them. CDR3 sequence reads: CASSLRDDYGYTF. The CDR3 nucleotides are TGTGCCAGCAGCTTGCGGGACGACTATGGCTACACCTTC.

V gene TRBV6-5 combines with J gene TRBJ1-1; a possible D gene is TRBD1 (5 bases). CDR1 MNHEY and CDR2 SVGAGI come from the germline V gene. The V gene lost 2 bases and the J gene lost 5 bases, with 12 bases spanning the gap. The CDR3 extends over 14 amino acids. The CDR3 sequence: CASSYDRWGTEAFF. The CDR3 region has the DNA TGTGCCAGCAGTTACGATCGGTGGGGGACTGAAGCTTTCTTT.

The V and J genes are TRBV18 and TRBJ2-1, with TRBD2 identical over 8 bases. V gave up 3 bases and J gave up 1 base; unmatched junction bases: 5. Germline-derived CDR1 and CDR2 are KGHSH and LQKENI. The CDR3 runs 16 residues. CDR3 sequence: CASSPPGGLSYNEQFF. In nucleotides, the CDR3 is TGTGCCAGCTCACCCCCGGGGGGGTTATCCTACAATGAGCAGTTCTTC.

This sequence joins TRBV30 and TRBJ2-3; D may correspond to TRBD1 or TRBD2 (7 bases each). Between the trimmed V and J ends, which lost 3 bases and 0 bases, there was a span of 10 bases. The CDR3 has 14 residues. Germline V gene lookup returns CDR1 GTSNPN and CDR2 SVGIG (reference sequence). In nucleotides, the CDR3 is TGTGCCTGGAGGCAGGGGGGGAGCACAGATACGCAGTATTTT. Its translation: CAWRQGGSTDTQYF. Looking up the rest from reference TRBV30 and TRBJ2-3 gives the full variable domain: SQTIHQWPATLVQPVGSPLSLECTVEGTSNPNLYWYRQAAGRGLQLLFYSVGIGQISSEVPQNLSASRPQDRQFILSSKKLLLSDSGFYLCAWRQGGSTDTQYFGPGTRLTVL.